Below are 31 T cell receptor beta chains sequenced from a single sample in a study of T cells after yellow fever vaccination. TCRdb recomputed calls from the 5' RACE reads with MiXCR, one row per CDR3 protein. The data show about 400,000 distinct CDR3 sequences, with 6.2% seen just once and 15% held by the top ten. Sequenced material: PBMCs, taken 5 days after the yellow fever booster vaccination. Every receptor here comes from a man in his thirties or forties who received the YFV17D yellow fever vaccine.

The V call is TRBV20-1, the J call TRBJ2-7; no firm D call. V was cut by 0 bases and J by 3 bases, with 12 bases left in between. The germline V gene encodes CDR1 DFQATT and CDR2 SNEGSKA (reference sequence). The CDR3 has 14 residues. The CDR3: CSARDTAALYEQYF. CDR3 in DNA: TGCAGTGCTAGAGATACTGCGGCCCTCTACGAGCAGTACTTC.

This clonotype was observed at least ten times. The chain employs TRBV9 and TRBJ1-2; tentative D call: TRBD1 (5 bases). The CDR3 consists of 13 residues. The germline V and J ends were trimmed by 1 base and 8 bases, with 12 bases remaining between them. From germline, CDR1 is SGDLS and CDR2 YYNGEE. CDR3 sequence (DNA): TGTGCCAGCAGCGTAACCGGGACGCTCGGCTACACCTTC. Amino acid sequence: CASSVTGTLGYTF.

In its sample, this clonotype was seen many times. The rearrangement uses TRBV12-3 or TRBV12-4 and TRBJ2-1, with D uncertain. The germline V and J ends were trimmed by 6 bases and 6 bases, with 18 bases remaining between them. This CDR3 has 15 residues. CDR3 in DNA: TGTGCCAGCAGGACCTCAGTGTTTCGTTTCAATGAGCAGTTCTTC. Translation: CASRTSVFRFNEQFF.

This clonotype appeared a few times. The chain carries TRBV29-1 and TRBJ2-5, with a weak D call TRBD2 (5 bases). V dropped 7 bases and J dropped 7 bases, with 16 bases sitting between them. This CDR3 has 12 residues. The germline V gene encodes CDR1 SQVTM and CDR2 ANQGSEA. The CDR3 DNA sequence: TGCAGCGGCCGGGGAAGGAAGGGGACCCAGTACTTC. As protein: CSGRGRKGTQYF.

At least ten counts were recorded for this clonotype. CDR3 sequence (DNA): TGCAGTGCCAAAAGCGGGACCTCCTACAATGAGCAGTTCTTC. It is translated as CSAKSGTSYNEQFF. The V gene is TRBV20-1, the J gene TRBJ2-1, with 7 nucleotides matching TRBD2. CDR1 is DFQATT, CDR2 SNEGSKA, per germline (reference sequence). The CDR3 contains 14 residues. Unmatched junction bases numbered 5, after V lost 6 bases and J lost 0 bases.

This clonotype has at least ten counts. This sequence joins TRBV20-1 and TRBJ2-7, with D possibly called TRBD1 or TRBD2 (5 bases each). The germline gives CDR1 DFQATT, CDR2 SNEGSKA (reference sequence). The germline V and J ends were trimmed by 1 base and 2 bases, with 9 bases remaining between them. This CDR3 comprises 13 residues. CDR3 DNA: TGCAGTGCTAGAGGAGGGGTTACCTACGAGCAGTACTTC. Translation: CSARGGVTYEQYF.

As DNA, the CDR3 is TGTGCCAGCAGTTCCACCGGGACTAGCTTAGGGAATGAGCAGTTCTTC. Protein sequence: CASSSTGTSLGNEQFF. The V and J genes are TRBV28 and TRBJ2-1; the match to TRBD2 covers 9 bases. Germline V gives CDR1 MDHEN, CDR2 SYDVKM. This CDR3 has 16 amino acids. V shed 4 bases, J shed 7 bases, and the junction held 11 bases outside the gene matches.

The CDR3 here is CASSYPLGLAVSYNEQFF. For the CDR3, the DNA is TGTGCCAGCAGTTACCCTCTTGGACTAGCGGTCTCCTACAATGAGCAGTTCTTC. This chain links TRBV28 with TRBJ2-1; 10 bases are shared with TRBD2. The CDR3 runs 18 residues. With 4 bases clipped from V and 0 bases from J, the junction kept 9 bases outside the gene matches. Per the germline V gene, CDR1 is MDHEN and CDR2 is SYDVKM.

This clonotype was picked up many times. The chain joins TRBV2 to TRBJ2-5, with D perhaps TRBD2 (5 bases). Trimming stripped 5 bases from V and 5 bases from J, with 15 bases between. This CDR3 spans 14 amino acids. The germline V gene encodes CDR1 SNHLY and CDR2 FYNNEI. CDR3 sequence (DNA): TGTGCCAGCAGTAAGAGCGGATCGGGGGAGACCCAGTACTTC. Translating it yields CASSKSGSGETQYF. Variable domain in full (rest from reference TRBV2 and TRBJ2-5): EPEVTQTPSHQVTQMGQEVILRCVPISNHLYFYWYRQILGQKVEFLVSFYNNEISEKSEIFDDQFSVERPDGSNFTLKIRSTKLEDSAMYFCASSKSGSGETQYFGPGTRLLVL.

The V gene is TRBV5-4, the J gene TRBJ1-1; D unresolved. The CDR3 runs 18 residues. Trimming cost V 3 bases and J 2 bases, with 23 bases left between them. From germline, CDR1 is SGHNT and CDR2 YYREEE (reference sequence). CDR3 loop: CASSYDSAGPWTNTEAFF. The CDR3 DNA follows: TGTGCCAGCAGCTACGACTCAGCCGGGCCTTGGACCAACACTGAAGCTTTCTTT.

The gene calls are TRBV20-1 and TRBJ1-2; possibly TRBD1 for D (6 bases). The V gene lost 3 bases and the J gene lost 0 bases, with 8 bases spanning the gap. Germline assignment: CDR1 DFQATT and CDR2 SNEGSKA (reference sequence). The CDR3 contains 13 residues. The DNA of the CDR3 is TGCAGTGCTAGGGGGGCAGCTAACTATGGCTACACCTTC. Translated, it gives CSARGAANYGYTF.

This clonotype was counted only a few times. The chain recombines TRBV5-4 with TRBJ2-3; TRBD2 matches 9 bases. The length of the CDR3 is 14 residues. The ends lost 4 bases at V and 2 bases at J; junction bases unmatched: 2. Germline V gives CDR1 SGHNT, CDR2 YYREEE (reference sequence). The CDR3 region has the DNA TGTGCCAGCAGCGAGGGACTAGCCACAGATACGCAGTATTTT. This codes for CASSEGLATDTQYF.

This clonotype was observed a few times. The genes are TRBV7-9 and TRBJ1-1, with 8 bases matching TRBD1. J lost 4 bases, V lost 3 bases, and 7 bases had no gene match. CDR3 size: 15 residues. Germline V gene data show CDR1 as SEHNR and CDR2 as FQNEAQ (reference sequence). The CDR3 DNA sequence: TGTGCCAGCAGCTTCTACTCGGACAGGGTCACTGAAGCTTTCTTT. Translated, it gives CASSFYSDRVTEAFF.

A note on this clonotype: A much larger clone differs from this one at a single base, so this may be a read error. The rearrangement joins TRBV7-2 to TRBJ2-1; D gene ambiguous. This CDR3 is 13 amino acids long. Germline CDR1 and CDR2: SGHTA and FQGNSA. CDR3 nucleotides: TGTGCCAGCAGCTTACCCAGCCAGGATGATCAGTTCTTC. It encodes CASSLPSQDDQFF.

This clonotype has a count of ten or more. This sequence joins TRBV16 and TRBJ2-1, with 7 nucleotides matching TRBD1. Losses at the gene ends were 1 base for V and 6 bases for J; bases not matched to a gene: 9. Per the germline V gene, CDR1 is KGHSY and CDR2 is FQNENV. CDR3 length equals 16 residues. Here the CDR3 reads CASSQFITGQSNEQFF. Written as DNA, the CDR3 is TGTGCCAGCAGCCAATTCATCACGGGACAGTCCAATGAGCAGTTCTTC.

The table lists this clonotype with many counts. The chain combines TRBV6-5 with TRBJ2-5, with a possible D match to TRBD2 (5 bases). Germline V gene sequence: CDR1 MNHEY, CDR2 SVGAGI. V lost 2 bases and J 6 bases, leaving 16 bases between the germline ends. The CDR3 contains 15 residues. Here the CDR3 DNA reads TGTGCCAGCAGTTACAGAGCGGTCTTTGGGAAGACCCAGTACTTC. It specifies CASSYRAVFGKTQYF.

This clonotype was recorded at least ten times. The CDR3 reads CASSTDSINNSPLHF. The CDR3 region has the DNA TGTGCCAGCAGCACAGACAGCATTAATAATTCACCCCTCCACTTT. The rearrangement joins TRBV9 to TRBJ1-6; D perhaps matches TRBD1 (5 bases). Germline CDR1 reads SGDLS; CDR2 reads YYNGEE. This CDR3 has 15 amino acids. V lost 4 bases and J 5 bases, leaving 13 bases between the germline ends.

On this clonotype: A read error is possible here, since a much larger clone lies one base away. CDR3 DNA: TGTGTCACTTCCTCGGGCTGGCGGGCCAATGAGCAGTTCTTC. Translation: CVTSSGWRANEQFF. The chain recombines TRBV24-1 with TRBJ2-1; D possibly corresponds to TRBD2 (5 bases). This CDR3 contains 14 residues. In germline, CDR1 is KGHDR, CDR2 SFDVKD.

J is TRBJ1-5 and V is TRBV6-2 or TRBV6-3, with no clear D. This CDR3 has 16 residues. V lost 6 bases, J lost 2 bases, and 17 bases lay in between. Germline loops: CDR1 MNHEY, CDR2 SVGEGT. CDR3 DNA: TGTGCCAGCAGCTCCAATGACGGGTTTGGCAATCAGCCCCAGCATTTT. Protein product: CASSSNDGFGNQPQHF.

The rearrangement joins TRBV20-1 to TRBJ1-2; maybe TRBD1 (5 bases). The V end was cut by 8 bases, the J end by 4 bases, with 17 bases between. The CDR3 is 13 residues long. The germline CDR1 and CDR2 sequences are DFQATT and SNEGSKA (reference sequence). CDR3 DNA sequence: TGCAGTTATCAACGGGGGACTGGCTATGGCTACACCTTC. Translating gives CSYQRGTGYGYTF.

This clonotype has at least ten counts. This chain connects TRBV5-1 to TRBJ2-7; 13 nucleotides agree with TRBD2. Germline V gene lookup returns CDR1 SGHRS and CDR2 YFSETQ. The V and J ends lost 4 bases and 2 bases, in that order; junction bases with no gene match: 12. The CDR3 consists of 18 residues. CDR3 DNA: TGCGCCAGCAGCCTACAGGGGACTAGCGGGAACGTGGCCTACGAGCAGTACTTC. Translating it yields CASSLQGTSGNVAYEQYF.

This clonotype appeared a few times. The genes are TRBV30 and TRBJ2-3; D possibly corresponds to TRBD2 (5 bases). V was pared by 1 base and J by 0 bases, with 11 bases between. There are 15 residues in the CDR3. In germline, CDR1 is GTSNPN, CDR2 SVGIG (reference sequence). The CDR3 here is CAWSGSGPSTDTQYF. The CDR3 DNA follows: TGTGCCTGGAGTGGGAGCGGACCGAGCACAGATACGCAGTATTTT. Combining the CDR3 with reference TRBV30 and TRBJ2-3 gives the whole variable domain SQTIHQWPATLVQPVGSPLSLECTVEGTSNPNLYWYRQAAGRGLQLLFYSVGIGQISSEVPQNLSASRPQDRQFILSSKKLLLSDSGFYLCAWSGSGPSTDTQYFGPGTRLTVL.

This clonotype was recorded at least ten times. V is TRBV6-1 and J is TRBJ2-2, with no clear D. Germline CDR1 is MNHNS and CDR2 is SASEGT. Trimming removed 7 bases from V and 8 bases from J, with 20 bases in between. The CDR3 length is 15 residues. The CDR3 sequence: CASNPRRRPPGELFF. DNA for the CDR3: TGTGCCAGCAACCCTAGACGACGACCTCCTGGGGAGCTGTTTTTT.

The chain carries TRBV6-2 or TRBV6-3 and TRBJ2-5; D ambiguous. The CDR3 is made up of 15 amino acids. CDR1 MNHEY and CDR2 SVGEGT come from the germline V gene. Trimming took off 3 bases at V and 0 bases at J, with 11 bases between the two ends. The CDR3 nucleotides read TGTGCCAGCAGTTATGACGCCGTCTACCAAGAGACCCAGTACTTC. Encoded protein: CASSYDAVYQETQYF.

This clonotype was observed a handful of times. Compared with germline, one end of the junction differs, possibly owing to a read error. DNA for the CDR3: TGCAGTGCCAGAGTTCGGGACACCTCCGGTGAGCAGTTCTTC. Encoded protein: CSARVRDTSGEQFF. The chain combines TRBV20-1 with TRBJ2-1; possibly TRBD1 for D (6 bases). Per germline, CDR1 DFQATT and CDR2 SNEGSKA (reference sequence). The CDR3 sequence is 14 residues long.

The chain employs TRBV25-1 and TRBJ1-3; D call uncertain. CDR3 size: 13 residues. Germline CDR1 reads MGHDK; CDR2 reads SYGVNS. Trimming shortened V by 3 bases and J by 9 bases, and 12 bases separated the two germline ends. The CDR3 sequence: CASSETRFGTIYF. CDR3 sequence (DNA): TGTGCCAGCAGTGAGACGCGGTTCGGCACCATATATTTT.

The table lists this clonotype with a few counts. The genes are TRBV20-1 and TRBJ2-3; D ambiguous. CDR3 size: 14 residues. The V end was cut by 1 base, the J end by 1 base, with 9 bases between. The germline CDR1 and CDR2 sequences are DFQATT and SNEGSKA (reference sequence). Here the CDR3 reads CSARGHSGTDTQYF. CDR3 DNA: TGCAGTGCTAGAGGGCACTCAGGCACAGATACGCAGTATTTT.

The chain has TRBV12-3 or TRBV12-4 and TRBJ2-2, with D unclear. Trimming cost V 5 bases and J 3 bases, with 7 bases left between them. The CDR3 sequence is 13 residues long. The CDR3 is CASSLRHTGELFF. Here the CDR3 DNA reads TGTGCCAGCAGTCTTCGTCACACCGGGGAGCTGTTTTTT.

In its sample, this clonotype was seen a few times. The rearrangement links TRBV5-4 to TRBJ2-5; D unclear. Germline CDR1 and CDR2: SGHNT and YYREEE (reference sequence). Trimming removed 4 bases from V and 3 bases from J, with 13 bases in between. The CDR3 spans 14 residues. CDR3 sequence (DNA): TGTGCCAGCAGCGTCGGAGATAGGAAAGAGACCCAGTACTTC. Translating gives CASSVGDRKETQYF.

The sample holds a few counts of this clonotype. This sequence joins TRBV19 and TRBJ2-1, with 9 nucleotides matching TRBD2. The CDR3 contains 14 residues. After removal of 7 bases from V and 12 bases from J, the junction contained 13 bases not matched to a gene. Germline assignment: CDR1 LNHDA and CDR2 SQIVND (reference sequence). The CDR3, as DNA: TGTGCCAGTAAACGGGGAGTAGCGGGAGCCGGGCAGTTCTTC. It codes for CASKRGVAGAGQFF. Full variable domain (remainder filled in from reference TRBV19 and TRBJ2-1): DGGITQSPKYLFRKEGQNVTLSCEQNLNHDAMYWYRQDPGQGLRLIYYSQIVNDFQKGDIAEGYSVSREKKESFPLTVTSAQKNPTAFYLCASKRGVAGAGQFFGPGTRLTVL.

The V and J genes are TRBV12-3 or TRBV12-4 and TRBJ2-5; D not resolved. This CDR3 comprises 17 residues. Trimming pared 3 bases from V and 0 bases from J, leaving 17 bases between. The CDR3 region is CASSLIGAMGYQETQYF. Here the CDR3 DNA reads TGTGCCAGCAGTTTGATTGGAGCGATGGGGTACCAAGAGACCCAGTACTTC.